This TCR beta chain was identified during a study of blood T cell repertoires in COVID-19. Profiling relied on immunoSEQ multiplex PCR, and the TCRdb table lists in-frame clones only, not all of them. The data contain about 54,000 clones, 83% of them seen just once; the ten biggest clones take up about 1.8%. Germline V gives CDR1 LNHDA, CDR2 SQIVND (reference sequence). CDR3 length equals 15 residues. The J segment lost 2 bases and the V segment lost 5 bases, leaving 6 bases of the junction unmatched. Specimen: peripheral blood. This chain uses TRBV19 with TRBJ1-2; 9 bases fit TRBD1. The TCR sequence derives from a woman between 55 and 75 years old with acute or convalescent COVID-19. The DNA of the CDR3 is TGTGCCAGTAGTGACCGACAGGGGGGAAACTATGGCTACACCTTC. Encoded protein: CASSDRQGGNYGYTF.